This T cell receptor beta chain was captured in a study of blood T cells in healthy people across ages. A second PCR of 7 to 11 cycles used a sample-barcoded 5' primer and a J-beta primer mix. Each single sample gave us at least 3 million CDR3-containing paired-end reads. TCRdb re-analysed the 5' RACE reads in MiXCR, keeping a single row per CDR3 protein. The table has roughly 1,300,000 distinct CDR3 sequences, approximately 59% seen once; the top ten hold 5% to 7%. Broader study findings: Long-lived and aged donors differed, with more naive CD4+ cells and higher diversity in the long-lived.

Regarding this clonotype: Its antigen is as yet unknown.

This CDR3 has 15 residues. The V gene end was trimmed by 8 bases and the J gene end by 0 bases; junction bases not matched to a gene: 7. Looked up from germline, CDR1 is SGHAT and CDR2 is FQNNGV. The chain employs TRBV11-2 and TRBJ2-3; 8 bases are a match to TRBD2. The sample consisted of blood. This TCR came from a young man in good health. CDR3 bases: TGTGCCAGCGGAATGACTAGCGTTAGCACAGATACGCAGTATTTT. This encodes CASGMTSVSTDTQYF. Together with reference TRBV11-2 and TRBJ2-3, the CDR3 gives the full variable domain: EAGVAQSPRYKIIEKRQSVAFWCNPISGHATLYWYQQILGQGPKLLIQFQNNGVVDDSQLPKDRFSAERLKGVDSTLKIQPAKLEDSAVYLCASGMTSVSTDTQYFGPGTRLTVL.